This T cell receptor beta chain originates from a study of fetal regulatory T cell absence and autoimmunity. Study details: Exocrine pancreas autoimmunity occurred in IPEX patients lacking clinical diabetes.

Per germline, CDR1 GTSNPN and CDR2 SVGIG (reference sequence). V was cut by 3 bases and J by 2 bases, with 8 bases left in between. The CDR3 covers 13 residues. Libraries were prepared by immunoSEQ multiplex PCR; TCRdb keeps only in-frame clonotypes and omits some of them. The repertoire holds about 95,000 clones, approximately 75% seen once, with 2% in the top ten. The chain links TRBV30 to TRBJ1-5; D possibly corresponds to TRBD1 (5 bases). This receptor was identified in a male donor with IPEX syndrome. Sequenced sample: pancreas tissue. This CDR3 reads CAWRGPGNQPQHF. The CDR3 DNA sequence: TGTGCCTGGAGGGGGCCGGGCAATCAGCCCCAGCATTTT.